This passage covers 24 T cell receptor beta chains from one sample sequenced in a study of T cell responses to AZD1222 COVID-19 vaccine (dated by TCRdb to the early 2020s). The library was prepared using the immunoSEQ multiplex PCR assay. TCRdb stores this immuneACCESS table with in-frame sequences only. Part of the clones is absent; in the studies checked, under half of the shortfall reflects unresolved V genes, and no reason is known for the rest. Here the sample has roughly 80,000 clones; nearly 85% occur a single time. The ten largest clones add up to approximately 2.9% of the sample. The meaning of the sample's time point label: baseline before first vaccination. The sequencing used peripheral blood, collected on day 0 of AZD1222 vaccination. The receptors shown here come from an adult in good health.

V gene TRBV30 combines with J gene TRBJ2-5, with TRBD2 as a possible D gene (5 bases). The V gene's germline CDR1 is GTSNPN and CDR2 SVGIG (reference sequence). The CDR3 contains 13 residues. The V gene lost 5 bases and the J gene lost 5 bases, with 15 bases spanning the gap. CDR3 in amino acids: CAWGLGVGETQYF. In DNA form, the CDR3 reads TGTGCCTGGGGACTCGGAGTCGGGGAGACCCAGTACTTC.

This sequence joins TRBV6-5 and TRBJ2-7; 7 nucleotides agree with TRBD1. The V segment lost 7 bases and the J segment 6 bases; nucleotides outside the gene matches: 12. Germline CDR1 is MNHEY and CDR2 is SVGAGI. CDR3 length: 14 residues. The CDR3 is CASTEIKGTVEQYF. In nucleotides, the CDR3 is TGTGCCAGCACCGAAATAAAGGGGACAGTCGAGCAGTACTTC.

The chain recombines TRBV10-2 with TRBJ1-6; D may be TRBD1 (5 bases). V lost 5 bases and J 6 bases, leaving 14 bases between the germline ends. The V gene's germline CDR1 is WSHSY and CDR2 SAAADI. The CDR3 loop spans 15 amino acids. For the CDR3, the DNA is TGCGCCAGCAGTCAGCGGGGGGTAGGTAATTCACCCCTCCACTTT. It specifies CASSQRGVGNSPLHF.

The CDR3 DNA reads TGTGCCAGCTCACCCCTAGCGGGGGGAGAGACCCAGTACTTC. Translating gives CASSPLAGGETQYF. The chain carries TRBV18 and TRBJ2-5, with 11 bases identical to TRBD2. Germline loops: CDR1 KGHSH, CDR2 LQKENI. The V and J ends lost 3 bases and 4 bases, in that order; junction bases with no gene match: 1. The CDR3 extends over 14 amino acids.

This clone turned up a few times. The V gene is TRBV7-2, the J gene TRBJ1-3; D unclear. V was clipped by 2 bases and J by 0 bases, with 14 bases between them. CDR1 and CDR2 (germline): SGHTA, FQGNSA. This CDR3 spans 17 amino acids. This CDR3 is CASSLKAALNSGNTIYF. CDR3 DNA: TGTGCCAGCAGCTTAAAGGCAGCACTCAACTCTGGAAACACCATATATTTT.

The rearrangement links TRBV10-3 to TRBJ2-5; 11 bases map to TRBD2. The V gene end was trimmed by 4 bases and the J gene end by 3 bases; junction bases not matched to a gene: 1. Germline CDR1 reads ENHRY; CDR2 reads SYGVKD. This CDR3 comprises 14 residues. The CDR3 loop reads CAISALAGEETQYF. The CDR3 nucleotides are TGTGCCATCAGTGCACTAGCGGGGGAAGAGACCCAGTACTTC.

The chain employs TRBV7-6 and TRBJ2-3; D call uncertain. The CDR3 extends over 14 amino acids. Germline V lookup: CDR1 SGHVS, CDR2 FNYEAQ. Trimming took off 0 bases at V and 0 bases at J, with 4 bases between the two ends. CDR3 sequence reads: CASSLAGSTDTQYF. The DNA of the CDR3 is TGTGCCAGCAGCTTAGCGGGGAGCACAGATACGCAGTATTTT.

The V gene is TRBV10-3, the J gene TRBJ1-2, with D unclear. This CDR3 region has 13 residues. V shed 4 bases and J shed 3 bases, with 9 bases lying between them. Germline CDR1 ENHRY, CDR2 SYGVKD. The CDR3 sequence is CAISVKVDYGYTF. DNA of the CDR3: TGTGCCATCAGTGTAAAGGTGGACTATGGCTACACCTTC.

The gene calls are TRBV7-2 and TRBJ1-1; no clear D gene. Germline V gives CDR1 SGHTA, CDR2 FQGNSA. This CDR3 has 19 amino acids. The V gene lost 3 bases and the J gene lost 0 bases, with 23 bases spanning the gap. The CDR3 coding sequence is TGTGCCAGCAGCTTTGGCTCGAGGAGCCTCTCAAGCATGAACACTGAAGCTTTCTTT. As protein: CASSFGSRSLSSMNTEAFF.

V gene TRBV12-5 combines with J gene TRBJ1-1; 9 bases fit TRBD1. The V gene's germline CDR1 is LGHNT and CDR2 FRNRAP. The CDR3 length is 15 residues. The V segment lost 6 bases and the J segment 1 base; nucleotides outside the gene matches: 6. The CDR3 sequence is CASGRPGQGNTEAFF. The CDR3 DNA is TGTGCTAGTGGCAGACCGGGACAGGGGAACACTGAAGCTTTCTTT.

The table lists this clone with a few counts. V gene TRBV4-3 combines with J gene TRBJ1-2, with a possible D match to TRBD1 (5 bases). CDR1 is LGHNA, CDR2 YSLEER, per germline. The CDR3 extends over 14 amino acids. V lost 4 bases and J lost 2, with 11 bases in between. CDR3 region: CASSPEGPNYGYTF. CDR3 nucleotide sequence: TGCGCCAGCAGCCCCGAGGGACCGAACTATGGCTACACCTTC.

J is TRBJ2-1 and V is TRBV30, with unresolved D. This CDR3 region has 13 residues. Trimming stripped 2 bases from V and 3 bases from J, with 8 bases between. Germline V gives CDR1 GTSNPN, CDR2 SVGIG (reference sequence). The CDR3 DNA reads TGTGCCTGGAGTAAGGCTAGCTACAATGAGCAGTTCTTC. Translating it yields CAWSKASYNEQFF. The full variable domain, with the rest looked up from reference TRBV30 and TRBJ2-1, is SQTIHQWPATLVQPVGSPLSLECTVEGTSNPNLYWYRQAAGRGLQLLFYSVGIGQISSEVPQNLSASRPQDRQFILSSKKLLLSDSGFYLCAWSKASYNEQFFGPGTRLTVL.

The chain couples TRBV7-8 to TRBJ2-7; 15 bases are a match to TRBD2. The CDR3 totals 16 residues. Looked up from germline, CDR1 is SGHVS and CDR2 is FQNEAQ. J gave up 4 bases and V 4 bases, and 5 bases lay outside the gene matches. The CDR3 loop reads CASSSRTSGRVYEQYF. The CDR3 DNA follows: TGTGCCAGCAGCTCGAGGACTAGCGGGAGGGTTTACGAGCAGTACTTC.

Here the CDR3 DNA reads TGTGCCTGGAGCACGGGGACAGGCAATCAGCCCCAGCATTTT. This codes for CAWSTGTGNQPQHF. V usage is TRBV30 and J usage is TRBJ1-5; 7 bases agree with TRBD1. CDR3 length equals 14 residues. V was clipped by 3 bases and J by 2 bases; unmatched bases: 4. Germline V gene data show CDR1 as GTSNPN and CDR2 as SVGIG (reference sequence).

The CDR3 region is CASSLGGRGGGELFF. In DNA, the CDR3 is TGCGCCAGCAGCTTAGGCGGGAGAGGTGGCGGGGAGCTGTTTTTT. The rearrangement uses TRBV5-1 and TRBJ2-2, with 7 bases lining up with TRBD2. The germline V gene encodes CDR1 SGHRS and CDR2 YFSETQ. This CDR3 region has 15 residues. With 2 bases clipped from V and 7 bases from J, the junction kept 8 bases outside the gene matches.

The CDR3 coding sequence is TGTGCCAGCAGCGTCACCGGGACAGGGTTGGCAGATACGCAGTATTTT. It encodes CASSVTGTGLADTQYF. J is TRBJ2-3 and V is TRBV9, with 9 positions matching TRBD1. V trimming: 2 bases; J trimming: 4 bases; junction bases outside the gene matches: 8. Germline V gene data show CDR1 as SGDLS and CDR2 as YYNGEE. The CDR3 runs 16 residues. The variable domain in full, with the rest retrieved from reference TRBV9 and TRBJ2-3, is DSGVTQTPKHLITATGQRVTLRCSPRSGDLSVYWYQQSLDQGLQFLIQYYNGEERAKGNILERFSAQQFPDLHSELNLSSLELGDSALYFCASSVTGTGLADTQYFGPGTRLTVL.

The V call is TRBV2, the J call TRBJ1-5; TRBD1 agrees at 8 bases. V shed 0 bases, J shed 6 bases, and the junction held 4 bases outside the gene matches. The CDR3 sequence is 15 residues long. Germline-derived CDR1 and CDR2 are SNHLY and FYNNEI. The CDR3 DNA reads as TGTGCCAGCAGTGAAGCGCTTGGACAGGGTCAGCCCCAGCATTTT. Translating it yields CASSEALGQGQPQHF.

The CDR3: CASSPPGRSLNYGYTF. As DNA, the CDR3 is TGTGCCAGCAGCCCACCCGGTCGCTCCCTTAACTATGGCTACACCTTC. The chain couples TRBV7-9 to TRBJ1-2; D uncertain. V lost 5 bases, J lost 1 base, and 17 bases lay in between. This CDR3 contains 16 residues. Germline values: CDR1 SEHNR, CDR2 FQNEAQ (reference sequence).

This rearrangement joins TRBV18 to TRBJ2-7; D gene ambiguous. This CDR3 is built from 14 residues. CDR1 and CDR2 (germline): KGHSH, LQKENI. Between the trimmed V and J ends, which lost 3 bases and 2 bases, there was a span of 11 bases. The CDR3 DNA is TGTGCCAGCTCACCCTTGGACGGAACCTACGAGCAGTACTTC. This sequence encodes CASSPLDGTYEQYF.

In this sample, this clone turned up a few times. The chain carries TRBV6-5 and TRBJ2-7; D remains ambiguous. The CDR3 runs 14 residues. The V gene's germline CDR1 is MNHEY and CDR2 SVGAGI. With 5 bases removed from V and 3 bases from J, the gap between germline ends came to 14 bases. The CDR3 DNA sequence: TGTGCCAGCAGTACAGTGACATCCTACTACGAGCAGTACTTC. The encoded protein is CASSTVTSYYEQYF.

About this clone: One end of the junction fails to match germline, which may point to a read error. The chain is built from TRBV7-7 and TRBJ2-5, with TRBD1 matching 8 bases. This CDR3 is built from 16 residues. Germline V gives CDR1 SSHAT, CDR2 FNYEAQ (reference sequence). For the CDR3, the DNA is TGTGCTAGCAGCTTATCCGGACAGGGCCCACAAGAGACCCAGTACTTC. Protein product: CASSLSGQGPQETQYF.

The rearrangement uses TRBV14 and TRBJ2-3; D unresolved. The CDR3 spans 15 residues. Germline-derived CDR1 and CDR2 are SGHDN and FVKESK. The V end was cut by 0 bases, the J end by 0 bases, with 7 bases between. The CDR3 here is CASSQDYGSTDTQYF. The CDR3 DNA reads TGTGCCAGCAGCCAAGATTACGGCAGCACAGATACGCAGTATTTT.

The chain recombines TRBV7-8 with TRBJ1-6; 9 bases map to TRBD1. This CDR3 has 17 amino acids. The germline V gene encodes CDR1 SGHVS and CDR2 FQNEAQ. J gave up 10 bases and V 5 bases, and 15 bases lay outside the gene matches. The CDR3 protein is CASSPRTGTGRYSPLHF. In DNA, the CDR3 is TGTGCCAGCAGCCCCCGGACCGGGACAGGGAGATACTCACCCCTCCACTTT. The complete variable domain, with remaining parts taken from reference TRBV7-8 and TRBJ1-6, reads GAGVSQSPRYKVAKRGQDVALRCDPISGHVSLFWYQQALGQGPEFLTYFQNEAQLDKSGLPSDRFFAERPEGSVSTLKIQRTQQEDSAVYLCASSPRTGTGRYSPLHFGNGTRLTVT.

The chain joins TRBV6-5 to TRBJ2-2; D not certain. The ends were cut back, 7 bases at V and 4 bases at J, with 13 bases in the middle. Per germline, CDR1 MNHEY and CDR2 SVGAGI. The CDR3 runs to 14 residues. The CDR3 region is CASTPPGGTGELFF. In nucleotides, the CDR3 is TGTGCCAGCACCCCACCCGGCGGCACCGGGGAGCTGTTTTTT.